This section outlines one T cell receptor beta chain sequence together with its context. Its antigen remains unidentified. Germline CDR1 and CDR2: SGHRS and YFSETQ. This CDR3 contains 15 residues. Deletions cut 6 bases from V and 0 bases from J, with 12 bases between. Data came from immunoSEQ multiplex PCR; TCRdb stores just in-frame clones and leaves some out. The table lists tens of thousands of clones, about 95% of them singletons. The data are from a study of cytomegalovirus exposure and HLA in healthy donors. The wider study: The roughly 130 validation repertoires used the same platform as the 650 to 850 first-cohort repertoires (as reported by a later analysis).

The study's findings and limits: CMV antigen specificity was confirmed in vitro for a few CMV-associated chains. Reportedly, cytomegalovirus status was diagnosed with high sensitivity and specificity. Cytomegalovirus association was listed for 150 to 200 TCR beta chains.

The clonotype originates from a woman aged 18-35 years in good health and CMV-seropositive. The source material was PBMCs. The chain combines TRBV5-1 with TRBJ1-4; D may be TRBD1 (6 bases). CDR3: CASKIAGATNEKLFF. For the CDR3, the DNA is TGCGCCAGCAAGATTGCAGGGGCAACTAATGAAAAACTGTTTTTT.